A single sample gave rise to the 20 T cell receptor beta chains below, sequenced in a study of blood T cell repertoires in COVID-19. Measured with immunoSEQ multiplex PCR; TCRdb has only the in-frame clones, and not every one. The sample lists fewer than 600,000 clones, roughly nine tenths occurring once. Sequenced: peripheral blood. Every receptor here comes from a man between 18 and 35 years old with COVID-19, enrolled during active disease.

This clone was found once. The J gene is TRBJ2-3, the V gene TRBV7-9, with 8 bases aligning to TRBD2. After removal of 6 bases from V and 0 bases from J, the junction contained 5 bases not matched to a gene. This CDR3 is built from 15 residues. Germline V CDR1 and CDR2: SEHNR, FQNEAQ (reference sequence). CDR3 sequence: CASSRLALSTDTQYF. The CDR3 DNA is TGTGCCAGCAGTCGACTAGCGCTGAGCACAGATACGCAGTATTTT.

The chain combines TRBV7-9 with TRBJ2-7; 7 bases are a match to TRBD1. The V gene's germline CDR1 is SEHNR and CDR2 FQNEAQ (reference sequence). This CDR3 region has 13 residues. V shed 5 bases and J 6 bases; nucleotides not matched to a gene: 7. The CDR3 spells CASSPGDRAEQYF. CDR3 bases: TGTGCCAGCAGCCCCGGCGACAGGGCCGAGCAGTACTTC.

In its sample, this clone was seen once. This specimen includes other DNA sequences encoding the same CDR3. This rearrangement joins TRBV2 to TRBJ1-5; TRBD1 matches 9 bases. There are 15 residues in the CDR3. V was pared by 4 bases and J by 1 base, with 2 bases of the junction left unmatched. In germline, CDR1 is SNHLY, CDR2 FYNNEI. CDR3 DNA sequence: TGTGCCAGCAGTGGAGACAGGGGGAGCAATCAGCCCCAGCATTTT. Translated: CASSGDRGSNQPQHF.

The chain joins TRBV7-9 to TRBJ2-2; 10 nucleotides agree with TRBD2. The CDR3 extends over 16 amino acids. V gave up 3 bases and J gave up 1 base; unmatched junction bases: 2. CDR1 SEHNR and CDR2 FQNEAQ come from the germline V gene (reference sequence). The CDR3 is CASSFPSGGNTGELFF. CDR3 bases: TGTGCCAGCAGCTTCCCTAGCGGGGGGAACACCGGGGAGCTGTTTTTT.

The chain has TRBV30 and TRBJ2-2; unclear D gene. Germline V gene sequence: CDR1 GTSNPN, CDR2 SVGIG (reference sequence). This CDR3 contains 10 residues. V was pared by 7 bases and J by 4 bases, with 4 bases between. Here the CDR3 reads CASGTGELFF. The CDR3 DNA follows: TGTGCCTCAGGCACCGGGGAGCTGTTTTTT.

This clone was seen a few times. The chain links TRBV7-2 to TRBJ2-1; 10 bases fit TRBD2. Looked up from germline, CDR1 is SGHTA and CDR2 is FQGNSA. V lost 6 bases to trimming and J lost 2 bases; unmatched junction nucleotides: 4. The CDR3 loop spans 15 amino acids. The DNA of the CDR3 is TGTGCCAGCAGATCTAGCGGGGGCGCCTACAATGAGCAGTTCTTC. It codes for CASRSSGGAYNEQFF. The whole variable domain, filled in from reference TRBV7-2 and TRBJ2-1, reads GAGVSQSPSNKVTEKGKDVELRCDPISGHTALYWYRQSLGQGLEFLIYFQGNSAPDKSGLPSDRFSAERTGGSVSTLTIQRTQQEDSAVYLCASRSSGGAYNEQFFGPGTRLTVL.

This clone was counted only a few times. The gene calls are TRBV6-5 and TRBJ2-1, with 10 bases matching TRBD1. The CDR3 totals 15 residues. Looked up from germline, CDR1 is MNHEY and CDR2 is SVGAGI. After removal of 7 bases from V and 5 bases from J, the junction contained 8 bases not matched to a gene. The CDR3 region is CASNNRDRGNNEQFF. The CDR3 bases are TGTGCCAGCAACAACCGGGACAGGGGAAACAATGAGCAGTTCTTC.

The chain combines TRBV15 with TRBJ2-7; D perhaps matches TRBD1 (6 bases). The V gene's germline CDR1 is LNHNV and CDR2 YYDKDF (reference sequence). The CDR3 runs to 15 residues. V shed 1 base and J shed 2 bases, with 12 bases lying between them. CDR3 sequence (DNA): TGTGCCACCAGCAGAGGACCGGGACAAACCTACGAGCAGTACTTC. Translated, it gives CATSRGPGQTYEQYF.

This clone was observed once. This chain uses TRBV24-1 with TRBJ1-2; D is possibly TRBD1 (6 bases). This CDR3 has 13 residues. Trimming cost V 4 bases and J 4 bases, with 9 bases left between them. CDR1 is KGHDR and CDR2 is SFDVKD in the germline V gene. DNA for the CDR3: TGTGCCACCAGTGAGCTGACAGGCTATGGCTACACCTTC. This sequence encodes CATSELTGYGYTF.

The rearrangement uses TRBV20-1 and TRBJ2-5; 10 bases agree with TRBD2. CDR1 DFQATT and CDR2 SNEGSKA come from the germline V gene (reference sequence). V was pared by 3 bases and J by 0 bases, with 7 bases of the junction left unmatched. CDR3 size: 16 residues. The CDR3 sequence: CSASGGTSEYQETQYF. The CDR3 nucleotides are TGCAGTGCTAGTGGAGGGACTAGCGAGTACCAAGAGACCCAGTACTTC.

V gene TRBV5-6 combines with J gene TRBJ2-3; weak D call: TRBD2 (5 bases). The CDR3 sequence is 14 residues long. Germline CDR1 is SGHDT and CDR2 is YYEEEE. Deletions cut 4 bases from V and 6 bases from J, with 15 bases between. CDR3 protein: CASSEKRGSDTQYF. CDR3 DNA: TGTGCCAGCAGCGAAAAACGGGGAAGCGATACGCAGTATTTT.

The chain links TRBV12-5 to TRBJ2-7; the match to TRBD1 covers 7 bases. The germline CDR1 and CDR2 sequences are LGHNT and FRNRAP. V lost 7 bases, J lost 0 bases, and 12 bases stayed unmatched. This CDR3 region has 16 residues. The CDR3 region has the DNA TGTGCTAGTGCCGACCACGAGGGGGCCGGCTCCTACGAGCAGTACTTC. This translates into CASADHEGAGSYEQYF.

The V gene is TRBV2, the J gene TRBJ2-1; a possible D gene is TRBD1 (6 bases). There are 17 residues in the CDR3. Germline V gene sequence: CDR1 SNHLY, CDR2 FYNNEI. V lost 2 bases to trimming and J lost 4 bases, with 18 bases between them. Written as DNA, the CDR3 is TGTGCCAGCAGTGAAATCCTGGGGACAACCCAATACAATGAGCAGTTCTTC. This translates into CASSEILGTTQYNEQFF.

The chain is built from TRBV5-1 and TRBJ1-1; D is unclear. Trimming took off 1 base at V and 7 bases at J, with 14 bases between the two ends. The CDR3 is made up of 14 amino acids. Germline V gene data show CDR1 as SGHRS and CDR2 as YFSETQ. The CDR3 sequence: CASSLNSDAGEAFF. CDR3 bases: TGCGCCAGCAGCTTGAACTCTGACGCGGGTGAAGCTTTCTTT.

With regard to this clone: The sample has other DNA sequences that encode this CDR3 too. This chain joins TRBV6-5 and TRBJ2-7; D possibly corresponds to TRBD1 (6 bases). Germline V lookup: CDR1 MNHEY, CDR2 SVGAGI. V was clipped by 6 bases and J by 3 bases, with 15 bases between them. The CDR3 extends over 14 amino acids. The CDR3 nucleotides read TGTGCCAGCAGGAAACCGGGACAAAGCTACGAGCAGTACTTC. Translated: CASRKPGQSYEQYF.

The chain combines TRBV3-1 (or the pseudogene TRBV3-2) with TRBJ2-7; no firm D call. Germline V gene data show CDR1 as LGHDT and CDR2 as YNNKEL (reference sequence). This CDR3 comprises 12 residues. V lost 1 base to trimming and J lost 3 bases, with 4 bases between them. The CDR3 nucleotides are TGTGCCAGCAGCCAAGTATACTACGAGCAGTACTTC. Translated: CASSQVYYEQYF.

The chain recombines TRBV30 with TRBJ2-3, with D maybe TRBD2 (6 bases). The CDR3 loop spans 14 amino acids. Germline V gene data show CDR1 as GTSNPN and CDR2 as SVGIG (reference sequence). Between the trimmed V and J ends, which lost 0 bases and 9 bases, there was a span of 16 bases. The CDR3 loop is CAWSVGMEGSTQYF. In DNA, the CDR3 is TGTGCCTGGAGTGTAGGAATGGAGGGTTCGACGCAGTATTTT.

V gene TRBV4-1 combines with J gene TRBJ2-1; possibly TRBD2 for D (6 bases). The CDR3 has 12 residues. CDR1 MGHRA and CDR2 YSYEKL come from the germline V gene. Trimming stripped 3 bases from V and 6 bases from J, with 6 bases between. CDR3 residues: CASSQGLNEQFF. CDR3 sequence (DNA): TGCGCCAGCAGCCAGGGACTCAATGAGCAGTTCTTC.

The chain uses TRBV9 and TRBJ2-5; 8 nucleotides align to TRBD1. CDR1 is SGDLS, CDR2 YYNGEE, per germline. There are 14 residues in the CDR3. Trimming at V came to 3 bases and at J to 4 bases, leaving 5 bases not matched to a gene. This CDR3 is CASSATGEGETQYF. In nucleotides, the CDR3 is TGTGCCAGCAGCGCGACAGGGGAAGGAGAGACCCAGTACTTC.

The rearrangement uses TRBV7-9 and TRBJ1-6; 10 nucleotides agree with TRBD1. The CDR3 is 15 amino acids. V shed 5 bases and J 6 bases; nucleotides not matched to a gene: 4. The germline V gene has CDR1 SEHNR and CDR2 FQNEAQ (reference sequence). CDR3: CASSARDRGNSPLHF. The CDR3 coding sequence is TGTGCCAGCAGCGCCCGGGACAGGGGTAATTCACCCCTCCACTTT.